This T cell receptor beta chain stems from a study of Ad26.COV2.S vaccination and SARS-CoV-2 variants. Study in general: The study gave Ad26.COV2.S intramuscularly, once or twice 56 days apart.

The assay was immunoSEQ multiplex PCR, and TCRdb's table has in-frame clones only and misses some. The data contain 350,000 to 500,000 clones, less than 95% of them seen just once; the ten biggest clones take up about 4.1%. The treatment denotes: around 19 received Ad26.COV2.S at low or high dose, single or two shots; about 5 received placebo; per-sample allocation not given. All samples were drawn on day 63, counting from the first vaccine or placebo injection. V gave up 5 bases and J gave up 5 bases; unmatched junction bases: 7. CDR3 size: 15 residues. From germline, CDR1 is MNHEY and CDR2 SVGEGT. In this sample, this clone turned up once.

The chain has TRBV6-2 or TRBV6-3 and TRBJ2-5; 11 positions agree with TRBD2. This clonotype originated in a person between 18 and 60 years old who received the Ad26.COV2.S COVID-19 vaccine or a placebo. Sequencing used peripheral blood, obtained in a trial of Ad26.COV2.S vaccine versus placebo. CDR3 protein: CASSRLAGPVETQYF. In DNA, the CDR3 is TGTGCCAGCAGTCGACTAGCGGGACCAGTGGAGACCCAGTACTTC.